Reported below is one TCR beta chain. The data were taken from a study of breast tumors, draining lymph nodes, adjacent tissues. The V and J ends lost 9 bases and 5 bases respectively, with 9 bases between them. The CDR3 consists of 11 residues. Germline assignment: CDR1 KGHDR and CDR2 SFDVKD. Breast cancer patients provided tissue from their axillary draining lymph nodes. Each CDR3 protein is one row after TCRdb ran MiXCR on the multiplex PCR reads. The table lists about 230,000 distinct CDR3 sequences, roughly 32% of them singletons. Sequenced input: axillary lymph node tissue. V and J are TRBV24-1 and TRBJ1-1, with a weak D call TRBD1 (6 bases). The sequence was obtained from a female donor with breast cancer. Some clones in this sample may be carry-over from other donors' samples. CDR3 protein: CATGQGTEAFF. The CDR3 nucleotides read TGTGCCACCGGGCAGGGGACTGAAGCTTTCTTT.